What follows describes a single TCR beta chain. What it binds is not known. The junction and the germline gene differ at one end; a read error may be behind it. Unsorted whole blood served as the source of blood RNA, and germline DNA was extracted as well. It was before surgery that four milliliters of peripheral blood were collected. Constant-region priming of 500 ng total RNA yielded TCR beta cDNA. Three nested multiplex PCR rounds of slightly modified ARM-PCR generated TCR beta libraries. TRBV1-TRBV30 forward primers and a C-beta reverse primer were used in the first two PCR rounds, which each ran for approximately 10 cycles. TCRdb re-analysed the multiplex PCR reads in MiXCR, keeping a single row per CDR3 protein. The table lists about 300,000 distinct CDR3 sequences, roughly two thirds of them singletons. The V gene's germline CDR1 is SGHVS and CDR2 FQNEAQ. The CDR3 spans 15 residues. This sample is part of a study of tumor-infiltrating lymphocytes in primary liver carcinoma. Study summary: Patients of both sexes were 30 to 69 years old.

Study-level points and caveats: It was tumor-adjacent and tumor-blood pairs that overlapped less than tumor region pairs did.

The chain combines TRBV7-8 with TRBJ1-3; no clear D gene. This receptor was identified in a middle-aged man with primary liver carcinoma and hepatitis B virus infection. Sequences were obtained from peripheral blood. The CDR3 sequence: CTSSPAQISGNTIYF. CDR3 in DNA: TGTACCAGCAGCCCAGCCCAGATCTCTGGAAACACCATATATTTT.